This passage covers 15 T cell receptor beta chains from one sample sequenced in a study of shared clonotypes between healthy human individuals. Sequencing used immunoSEQ multiplex PCR; TCRdb keeps in-frame clones, though not all of them. The table has about half a million clones, around 79% seen once. The sample comprised PBMCs. All receptors come from a woman in her forties in good health. Some clones in this sample may be carry-over from other donors' samples.

The CDR3 reads CASSFSGTAAHYGYTF. CDR3 sequence (DNA): TGTGCCAGCAGTTTCTCCGGGACAGCAGCCCACTATGGCTACACCTTC. The genes are TRBV28 and TRBJ1-2; TRBD1 matches at 7 bases. In germline, CDR1 is MDHEN, CDR2 SYDVKM. The CDR3 is 16 residues long. With 3 bases clipped from V and 3 bases from J, the junction kept 10 bases outside the gene matches.

This clone was detected once. The rearrangement joins TRBV28 to TRBJ2-2, with 14 bases matching TRBD2. Germline lookup yields CDR1 MDHEN and CDR2 SYDVKM. The V and J ends lost 3 bases and 5 bases, in that order; junction bases with no gene match: 8. There are 18 residues in the CDR3. CDR3 region: CASSLGLAGARKTGELFF. CDR3 coding DNA: TGTGCCAGCAGTTTGGGACTAGCGGGAGCTCGGAAAACCGGGGAGCTGTTTTTT.

The DNA for the CDR3 is TGTGCCAGCAGCTTAGCGCGGGAGGCTCCGGGGGAGACCCAGTACTTC. This translates into CASSLAREAPGETQYF. The V gene is TRBV7-6, the J gene TRBJ2-5; 8 bases are a match to TRBD2. Germline CDR1 reads SGHVS; CDR2 reads FNYEAQ. This CDR3 region has 16 residues. V trimming: 0 bases; J trimming: 5 bases; junction bases outside the gene matches: 8.

A few counts support this clone. The chain uses TRBV28 and TRBJ1-1; TRBD1 agrees at 8 bases. The germline V gene has CDR1 MDHEN and CDR2 SYDVKM. The CDR3 is made up of 16 amino acids. The junction had 9 bases not matched to a gene; V was cut back by 5 bases and J by 1 base. The DNA of the CDR3 is TGTGCCAGCAGTCCCCGCCGACAGGGGCGGAACACTGAAGCTTTCTTT. This translates into CASSPRRQGRNTEAFF.

The chain links TRBV11-2 to TRBJ2-3; D ambiguous. The V gene's germline CDR1 is SGHAT and CDR2 FQNNGV. The CDR3 covers 12 residues. V lost 5 bases to trimming and J lost 9 bases, with 12 bases between them. CDR3 in amino acids: CASSPPGGTQYF. CDR3 DNA sequence: TGTGCCAGCAGCCCCCCCGGTGGGACGCAGTATTTT.

The V gene is TRBV7-2, the J gene TRBJ2-3, with D possibly matching TRBD2 (5 bases). In germline, CDR1 is SGHTA, CDR2 FQGNSA. The CDR3 extends over 15 amino acids. Trimming removed 2 bases from V and 6 bases from J, with 15 bases in between. CDR3 coding DNA: TGTGCCAGCAGCTTACGAGGGAGACCGGGGGATACGCAGTATTTT. It encodes CASSLRGRPGDTQYF.

V is TRBV15 and J is TRBJ2-7; the D is unclear. Trimming left V 1 base short and J 5 bases short, with 9 bases between. CDR3 size: 13 residues. Per the germline V gene, CDR1 is LNHNV and CDR2 is YYDKDF (reference sequence). The CDR3, as DNA: TGTGCCACCAGCAGAGCGTGGGCAGACGAGCAGTACTTC. Its protein is CATSRAWADEQYF.

The chain uses TRBV13 and TRBJ1-2; D may be TRBD1 (5 bases). V shed 5 bases and J shed 3 bases, with 19 bases lying between them. Per germline, CDR1 PRHDT and CDR2 FYEKMQ (reference sequence). CDR3 size: 16 residues. CDR3 coding DNA: TGTGCCAGCAGCCCCCTCTTCTCGGGGGAGGACTATGGCTACACCTTC. It codes for CASSPLFSGEDYGYTF.

The chain employs TRBV5-4 and TRBJ2-3, with D hard to call. V lost 4 bases and J lost 2, with 20 bases in between. CDR3 length: 17 amino acids. Germline lookup yields CDR1 SGHNT and CDR2 YYREEE (reference sequence). The CDR3 protein is CASSPDGFPRDTDTQYF. The CDR3 DNA reads as TGTGCCAGCAGCCCGGATGGGTTCCCGCGCGACACAGATACGCAGTATTTT.

This clone was detected a few times. The chain combines TRBV2 with TRBJ2-7; perhaps TRBD1 as D (6 bases). Trimming pared 8 bases from V and 0 bases from J, leaving 11 bases between. Germline CDR1 is SNHLY and CDR2 is FYNNEI. CDR3 length equals 13 residues. The CDR3 here is CASGGQLSYEQYF. The CDR3 coding sequence is TGTGCCAGCGGGGGACAACTCTCCTACGAGCAGTACTTC.

The CDR3 region is CASSLDSGGYNEQFF. As DNA, the CDR3 is TGTGCCAGCAGCTTAGATAGCGGGGGTTACAATGAGCAGTTCTTC. The V and J genes are TRBV11-1 and TRBJ2-1, with 9 bases aligning to TRBD2. The CDR3 spans 15 residues. V was clipped by 1 base and J by 4 bases; unmatched bases: 2. Germline CDR1 SGHAT, CDR2 FQDESV (reference sequence).

This clone was seen only a few times. The J gene is TRBJ2-7, the V gene TRBV21-1; the table's TRBD1 call for D was not verified on the DNA. TRBV21-1 has pseudogene status. The CDR3 runs 24 residues. The CDR3 loop is CASSKAPYRSPVRRQGPFSYEQYF. CDR3 nucleotides: TGTGCCAGCAGCAAAGCCCCCTACAGGAGTCCGGTAAGACGACAGGGTCCATTTTCCTACGAGCAGTACTTC.

The rearrangement links TRBV2 to TRBJ2-1, with 7 bases lining up with TRBD2. The germline V gene encodes CDR1 SNHLY and CDR2 FYNNEI. The CDR3 sequence is 13 residues long. With V trimmed by 8 bases and J by 4 bases, 5 bases remained unmatched. This CDR3 reads CASASGTYNEQFF. The CDR3 region has the DNA TGTGCCAGCGCTAGCGGCACATACAATGAGCAGTTCTTC.

The rearrangement links TRBV4-2 to TRBJ2-1; D not resolved. Germline V lookup: CDR1 LGHNA, CDR2 YNFKEQ. The CDR3 has 13 amino acids. V was shortened by 0 bases and J by 10 bases, with 10 bases between the two germline ends. The chain's CDR3 is CASSQDFTREQFF. In DNA form, the CDR3 reads TGTGCCAGCAGCCAAGATTTCACCCGGGAGCAGTTCTTC.

Note on this clone: A read error may be the cause here, since a much bigger clone is one base away. The gene calls are TRBV5-4 and TRBJ2-3; 7 bases agree with TRBD2. Trimming removed 6 bases from V and 2 bases from J; junction bases left unmatched: 12. CDR1 is SGHNT and CDR2 is YYREEE in the germline V gene (reference sequence). CDR3 length: 16 amino acids. CDR3 nucleotides: TGTGCCAGCAAGCTCGGCGGGGAGGGAAACACAGATACGCAGTATTTT. It yields the protein CASKLGGEGNTDTQYF.